A single sample gave rise to the 24 T cell receptor beta chains below, sequenced in a study of sequential checkpoint blockade in melanoma (dated by TCRdb to between 2017 and 2020). Libraries came from the immunoSEQ multiplex PCR assay. Here the immuneACCESS table is served through TCRdb, limited to in-frame sequences with V and J called. Missing clones are a known gap in these copies; in checked studies unresolved V genes cover under half, and the rest lacks a known reason. Across this sample there are about 1,800 clones, with under 20% seen only once. The biggest ten clones account for around 9% of the sample. The label giving this sample's treatment or condition can be read as: randomized to nivolumab then ipilimumab (arm A) or the reverse (arm B). Material: tumor tissue (inferred from file names), obtained from a patient given nivolumab and ipilimumab in sequence. The origin of the receptors is a human donor with melanoma.

This clone is medium-sized. The rearrangement uses TRBV6-8 and TRBJ2-1; 9 bases map to TRBD2. Germline trimming cut 10 bases from V and 4 bases from J; bases unmatched to any gene: 14. The CDR3 spans 16 residues. Germline V gene sequence: CDR1 MNHGY, CDR2 SAAAGT. DNA for the CDR3: TGTGCCACCCTACGCGGTAGCGGGGGCCCATACAATGAGCAGTTCTTC. Translation: CATLRGSGGPYNEQFF.

This clone ranks as medium-sized. This chain uses TRBV11-3 with TRBJ1-5; TRBD1 might be the D (5 bases). The V gene lost 5 bases and the J gene lost 2 bases, with 13 bases spanning the gap. Germline V gene sequence: CDR1 SGHNT, CDR2 YENEEA. This CDR3 region has 15 residues. In nucleotides, the CDR3 is TGTGCCAGCAGCCCGGGACCCCCTGGCAATCAGCCCCAGCATTTT. Translating gives CASSPGPPGNQPQHF.

This clone appeared a few times. The V gene is TRBV6-8, the J gene TRBJ1-4; unclear D gene. This CDR3 is 14 amino acids long. Germline CDR1 MNHGY, CDR2 SAAAGT. The V gene lost 5 bases and the J gene lost 8 bases, with 15 bases spanning the gap. CDR3 bases: TGTGCCAGCAGTGACCCCTGGGATCGGGAAAAACTGTTTTTT. It specifies CASSDPWDREKLFF.

This chain joins TRBV6-8 and TRBJ1-5, with TRBD1 identical over 9 bases. Germline-derived CDR1 and CDR2 are MNHGY and SAAAGT. This CDR3 has 14 amino acids. J lost 6 bases, V lost 6 bases, and 6 bases had no gene match. CDR3 bases: TGTGCCAGCAGCCTTACAGGGGGCTCTCAGCCCCAGCATTTT. Amino acid sequence: CASSLTGGSQPQHF.

The V gene is TRBV5-1, the J gene TRBJ2-3; 7 positions agree with TRBD1. The germline CDR1 and CDR2 sequences are SGHRS and YFSETQ. CDR3 length: 14 residues. The V gene end was trimmed by 4 bases and the J gene end by 1 base; junction bases not matched to a gene: 3. CDR3 nucleotide sequence: TGCGCCAGCAGCCATGACAGGGGCACAGATACGCAGTATTTT. The encoded protein is CASSHDRGTDTQYF.

The chain has TRBV28 and TRBJ1-1; 12 nucleotides line up with TRBD1. The CDR3 runs 16 residues. Per the germline V gene, CDR1 is MDHEN and CDR2 is SYDVKM. Losses at the gene ends were 1 base for V and 5 bases for J; bases not matched to a gene: 5. CDR3 region: CASSLSGQGAETEAFF. As DNA, the CDR3 is TGTGCCAGCAGTTTATCGGGACAGGGGGCAGAAACTGAAGCTTTCTTT.

By share, this clone counts as medium-sized. This chain connects TRBV11-3 to TRBJ2-3, with D possibly being TRBD2 (6 bases). CDR1 is SGHNT and CDR2 is YENEEA in the germline V gene. The CDR3 consists of 14 residues. Trimming left V 4 bases short and J 2 bases short, with 10 bases between. The CDR3, as DNA: TGTGCCAGCAGCTGGAGGACTAACACAGATACGCAGTATTTT. It is translated as CASSWRTNTDTQYF.

The chain links TRBV16 to TRBJ1-2, with 12 nucleotides matching TRBD1. V was clipped by 0 bases and J by 3 bases; unmatched bases: 5. The CDR3 sequence is 17 residues long. Germline CDR1 reads KGHSY; CDR2 reads FQNENV. In DNA form, the CDR3 reads TGTGCCAGCAGCCAATCGTGGGACAGGGGGCTGGACTATGGCTACACCTTC. Amino acids: CASSQSWDRGLDYGYTF. Full variable domain (remainder filled in from reference TRBV16 and TRBJ1-2): GEEVAQTPKHLVRGEGQKAKLYCAPIKGHSYVFWYQQVLKNEFKFLISFQNENVFDETGMPKERFSAKCLPNSPCSLEIQATKLEDSAVYFCASSQSWDRGLDYGYTFGSGTRLTVV.

This chain links TRBV4-1 with TRBJ1-1, with a tentative D call TRBD1 (5 bases). The CDR3 loop spans 13 amino acids. The germline gives CDR1 MGHRA, CDR2 YSYEKL. V lost 0 bases to trimming and J lost 14 bases, with 16 bases between them. The CDR3 here is CASSQEMAGIVFF. The CDR3 DNA reads as TGCGCCAGCAGCCAAGAAATGGCAGGGATAGTATTCTTT.

This clone was counted only a few times. The rearrangement links TRBV11-3 to TRBJ2-1; 10 bases line up with TRBD2. This CDR3 spans 17 amino acids. Germline values: CDR1 SGHNT, CDR2 YENEEA. After removal of 4 bases from V and 4 bases from J, the junction contained 10 bases not matched to a gene. CDR3 protein: CASSSRPVAGGYNEQFF. The DNA of the CDR3 is TGTGCCAGCAGCTCCCGACCAGTAGCGGGGGGTTACAATGAGCAGTTCTTC.

This clone was detected a few times. This chain uses TRBV6-8 with TRBJ1-1; 7 nucleotides match TRBD1. Per germline, CDR1 MNHGY and CDR2 SAAAGT. This CDR3 is 14 amino acids long. Trimming cost V 4 bases and J 4 bases; bases outside gene matches: 6. The CDR3 DNA follows: TGTGCCAGCAGTTTTCGGACAGGTCTCACTGAAGCTTTCTTT. It translates to CASSFRTGLTEAFF.

The chain combines TRBV30 with TRBJ1-5, with D unresolved. This CDR3 contains 14 residues. Germline CDR1 and CDR2: GTSNPN and SVGIG (reference sequence). Trimming shortened V by 0 bases and J by 2 bases, and 8 bases separated the two germline ends. In nucleotides, the CDR3 is TGTGCCTGGAGTGTGGGAATCCGCAATCAGCCCCAGCATTTT. As protein: CAWSVGIRNQPQHF.

The rearrangement uses TRBV6-8 and TRBJ2-7, with D possibly being TRBD1 or TRBD2 (5 bases each). Germline V gene sequence: CDR1 MNHGY, CDR2 SAAAGT. V was cut by 2 bases and J by 8 bases, with 22 bases left in between. The CDR3 contains 16 residues. This chain's CDR3 is CASSYGFGTDLPQQYF. CDR3 sequence (DNA): TGTGCCAGCAGTTACGGGTTCGGGACGGACCTACCTCAGCAGTACTTC.

This clone is medium-sized by share. The chain joins TRBV11-3 to TRBJ1-2, with 9 bases identical to TRBD1. The CDR3 extends over 15 amino acids. Germline V gene sequence: CDR1 SGHNT, CDR2 YENEEA. V shed 7 bases, J shed 6 bases, and the junction held 12 bases outside the gene matches. CDR3 sequence reads: CASIKRGGTGHGYTF. Written as DNA, the CDR3 is TGTGCCAGCATCAAACGAGGGGGGACAGGGCATGGCTACACCTTC.

This clone was recorded only once. This chain links TRBV15 with TRBJ2-4; 11 bases are shared with TRBD1. The germline CDR1 and CDR2 sequences are LNHNV and YYDKDF (reference sequence). The CDR3 length is 16 residues. V gave up 2 bases and J gave up 9 bases; unmatched junction bases: 9. CDR3 region: CATSRQDRGHSGIQYF. CDR3 bases: TGTGCCACCAGCAGACAGGACAGGGGGCATTCCGGCATTCAGTACTTC. Full variable domain (outside the CDR3, taken from reference TRBV15 and TRBJ2-4): DAMVIQNPRYQVTQFGKPVTLSCSQTLNHNVMYWYQQKSSQAPKLLFHYYDKDFNNEADTPDNFQSRRPNTSFCFLDIRSPGLGDTAMYLCATSRQDRGHSGIQYFGAGTRLSVL.

This clone has only a few counts. CDR3 nucleotides: TGTGCCACCAGCAGAGGCGCCACTAGCGGAGCCTACGAGCAGTACTTC. Protein product: CATSRGATSGAYEQYF. This chain links TRBV15 with TRBJ2-7, with TRBD2 matching over 8 bases. The CDR3 runs to 16 residues. The germline gives CDR1 LNHNV, CDR2 YYDKDF (reference sequence). V was clipped by 1 base and J by 2 bases; unmatched bases: 7.

The genes are TRBV19 and TRBJ1-3; D is uncertain. CDR3 length: 13 amino acids. The V gene lost 4 bases and the J gene lost 2 bases, with 6 bases spanning the gap. Germline CDR1 and CDR2: LNHDA and SQIVND (reference sequence). The CDR3 DNA reads TGTGCCAGTAGTAGCTCGCCTGGAAACACCATATATTTT. Encoded protein: CASSSSPGNTIYF.

This clone was seen more than once but under ten times. The V and J genes are TRBV9 and TRBJ2-3; D gene unclear. Germline V gene sequence: CDR1 SGDLS, CDR2 YYNGEE. Trimming took off 1 base at V and 2 bases at J, with 5 bases between the two ends. The CDR3 is 13 amino acids. This chain's CDR3 is CASSVWDTDTQYF. The CDR3 region has the DNA TGTGCCAGCAGCGTATGGGACACAGATACGCAGTATTTT.

Comments on this clone: The read halts 1 residue ahead of the CDR3 end, with the missing end drawn from the germline J gene. The chain links TRBV6-1 to TRBJ1-2; D is possibly TRBD1 (5 bases). The CDR3 is 16 residues long. Trimming removed 1 base at V and 8 bases at J, with 20 bases between. Per germline, CDR1 MNHNS and CDR2 SASEGT. CDR3 region: CASSEEGRLDGKGYTF. The covered CDR3 bases are TGTGCCAGCAGTGAAGAGGGACGCTTGGACGGGAAAGGCTACACC.

V gene TRBV5-1 combines with J gene TRBJ2-5, with D perhaps given as TRBD1 or TRBD2 (6 bases each). Deletions cut 5 bases from V and 5 bases from J, with 16 bases between. This CDR3 contains 14 residues. Germline lookup yields CDR1 SGHRS and CDR2 YFSETQ. CDR3 DNA: TGCGCCAGCAGTCGTGTGGGGGGCGGTGAGACCCAGTACTTC. Translation: CASSRVGGGETQYF.

The rearrangement uses TRBV18 and TRBJ1-1; maybe TRBD1 (5 bases). The CDR3 is 13 amino acids. The V end was cut by 5 bases, the J end by 1 base, with 8 bases between. The germline CDR1 and CDR2 sequences are KGHSH and LQKENI. The CDR3 loop reads CASSTTGNTEAFF. The DNA for the CDR3 is TGTGCCAGCTCAACTACAGGGAACACTGAAGCTTTCTTT.

This rearrangement joins TRBV5-1 to TRBJ2-5, with D perhaps TRBD1 (5 bases). CDR1 and CDR2 (germline): SGHRS, YFSETQ. V lost 4 bases, J lost 0 bases, and 10 bases lay in between. The CDR3 runs to 14 residues. CDR3 region: CASSPQGYQETQYF. The CDR3 DNA reads as TGCGCCAGCAGCCCCCAGGGCTACCAAGAGACCCAGTACTTC.

CDR3 bases: TGTGCCAGTAGTCCTGGGCCAGCGCTTCGGGCTTTCTTT. Encoded protein: CASSPGPALRAFF. V gene TRBV19 combines with J gene TRBJ1-1; D gene unclear. Germline-derived CDR1 and CDR2 are LNHDA and SQIVND (reference sequence). Trimming left V 5 bases short and J 11 bases short, with 18 bases between. The CDR3 consists of 13 residues.

This chain joins TRBV29-1 and TRBJ2-3; D gene uncertain. Germline lookup yields CDR1 SQVTM and CDR2 ANQGSEA. This CDR3 is built from 13 residues. V lost 1 base, J lost 1 base, and 6 bases lay in between. This CDR3 reads CSVEVAGTDTQYF. The CDR3 bases are TGCAGCGTTGAAGTGGCGGGCACAGATACGCAGTATTTT.